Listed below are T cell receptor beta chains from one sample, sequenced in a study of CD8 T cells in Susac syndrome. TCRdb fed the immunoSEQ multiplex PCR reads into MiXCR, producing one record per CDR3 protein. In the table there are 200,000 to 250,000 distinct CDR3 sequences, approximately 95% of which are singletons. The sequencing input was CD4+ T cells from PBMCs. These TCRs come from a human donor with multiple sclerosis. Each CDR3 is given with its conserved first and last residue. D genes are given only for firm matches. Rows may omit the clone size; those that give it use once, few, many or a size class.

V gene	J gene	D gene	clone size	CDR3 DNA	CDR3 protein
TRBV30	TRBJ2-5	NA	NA	TGTGCCTGGTCACCCCACCAAGAGACCCAGTACTTC	CAWSPHQETQYF
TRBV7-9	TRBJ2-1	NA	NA	TGTGCCAGCAGCGACCGACTAGGAAACAATGAGCAGTTCTTC	CASSDRLGNNEQFF
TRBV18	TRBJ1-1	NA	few	TGTGCCAGCTCACCTGAGAGGGAAGCTTTCTTT	CASSPEREAFF
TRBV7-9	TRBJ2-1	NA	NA	TGTGCCAGCAGCTTACTTACGGGGCTCCAGGATGAGCAGTTCTTC	CASSLLTGLQDEQFF
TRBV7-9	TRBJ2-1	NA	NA	TGTGCCAGCAGCCCGGGGTTACATTACAATGAGCAGTTCTTC	CASSPGLHYNEQFF
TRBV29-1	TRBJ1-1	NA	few	TGCAGCGTTGAGAACAGAGGAAACACTGAAGCTTTCTTT	CSVENRGNTEAFF
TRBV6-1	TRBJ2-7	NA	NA	TGTGCCAGCAGTGGGACGAGGGGCGAGCAGTACTTC	CASSGTRGEQYF
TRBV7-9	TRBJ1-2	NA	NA	TGTGCCAGCAGCGCCGCTTGGCAGGACATCCATGGCTACACCTTC	CASSAAWQDIHGYTF
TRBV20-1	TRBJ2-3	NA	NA	TGCAGTGTTCTCCCCCGGGGACACACAGATACGCAGTATTTT	CSVLPRGHTDTQYF
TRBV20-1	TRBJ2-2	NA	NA	TGCAGTGCTAGAAGGCAGGGAAGCACCGGGGAGCTGTTTTTT	CSARRQGSTGELFF
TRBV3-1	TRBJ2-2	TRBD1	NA	TGTGCCAGCAGCCAACCGGGACAGGGTTTCACCGGGGAGCTGTTTTTT	CASSQPGQGFTGELFF
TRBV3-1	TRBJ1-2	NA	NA	TGTGCCAGCAGCCAAGAATCGTCGGGGGGCTACACCTTC	CASSQESSGGYTF
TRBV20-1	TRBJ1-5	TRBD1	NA	TGCAGTGCTAGTCCTACAGGGGGGAATCAGCCCCAGCATTTT	CSASPTGGNQPQHF
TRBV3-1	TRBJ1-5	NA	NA	TGTGCCAGCAGCCAAGATTTGGTAAAAGGACAGCCCCAGCATTTT	CASSQDLVKGQPQHF
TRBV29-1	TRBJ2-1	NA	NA	TGCAGCGTTGTGGGCAGCGCCCCGGTGGAGCAGTTCTTC	CSVVGSAPVEQFF
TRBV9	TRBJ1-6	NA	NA	TGTGCCAGCAGCGTAGGAGAGGTCGCACCCCTCCACTTT	CASSVGEVAPLHF
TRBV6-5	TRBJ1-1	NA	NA	TGTGCCAGCAGTTACGGTCCGGGGGCGGGCACTGAAGCTTTCTTT	CASSYGPGAGTEAFF
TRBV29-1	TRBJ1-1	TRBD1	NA	TGCAGCGTTGAAATCGACAGGGACCGAGGGGGAGCTTTCTTT	CSVEIDRDRGGAFF
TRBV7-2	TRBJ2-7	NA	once	TGTGCCAGCAGCTTAGGAGGGCAGACCTACGAGCAGTACTTC	CASSLGGQTYEQYF
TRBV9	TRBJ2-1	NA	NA	TGTGCCAGCAGCGACTCCCCCCGGGGGAATGAGCAGTTCTTC	CASSDSPRGNEQFF
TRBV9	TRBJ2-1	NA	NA	TGTGCCAGCAGCGATAACAATGAGCAGTTCTTC	CASSDNNEQFF
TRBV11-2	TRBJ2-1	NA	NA	TGTGCCAGCAACCTTGCCGGGACAAGGAGCAATGAGCAGTTCTTC	CASNLAGTRSNEQFF
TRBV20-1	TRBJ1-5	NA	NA	TGCAGTGCTAGGGACAGTCCTGATCAGCCCCAGCATTTT	CSARDSPDQPQHF
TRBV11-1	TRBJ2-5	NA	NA	TGTGCCAGCAGCCGGGACACCCGAGAGACCCAGTACTTC	CASSRDTRETQYF
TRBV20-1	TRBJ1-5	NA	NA	TGCAGTGCTAGACAGGGGAGCGATCAGCCCCAGCATTTT	CSARQGSDQPQHF
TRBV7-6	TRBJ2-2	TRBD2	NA	TGTGCCAGCAGCTTAGTCCGGCGGGGGAAGAACACCGGGGAGCTGTTTTTT	CASSLVRRGKNTGELFF
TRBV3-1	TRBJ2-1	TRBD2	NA	TGTGCCAGCAGCCAACAGCGGGGGGCCGCTGGCCGAAATGAGCAGTTCTTC	CASSQQRGAAGRNEQFF
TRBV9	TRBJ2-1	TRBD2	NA	TGTGCCAGCAGCGTAGAAGCGGGGGGGCTTAGTGAGCAGTTCTTC	CASSVEAGGLSEQFF
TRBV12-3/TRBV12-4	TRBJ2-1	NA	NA	TGTGCCAGCAGTTCCAGTAATGAGCAGTTCTTC	CASSSSNEQFF
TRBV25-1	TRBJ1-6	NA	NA	TGTGCCAGCAGCCTCGGGACGGGGGATAATTCACCCCTCCACTTT	CASSLGTGDNSPLHF
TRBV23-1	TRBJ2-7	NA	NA	TGCGCCAGCAGTACCCGTGAGCAGTACTTC	CASSTREQYF
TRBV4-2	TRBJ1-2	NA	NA	TGTGCCAGCAGCCAAGATAGGGGCGATGGCTACACCTTC	CASSQDRGDGYTF
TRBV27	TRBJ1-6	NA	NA	TGTGCCAGCACCGCGACAACGAATAATTCACCCCTCCACTTT	CASTATTNNSPLHF
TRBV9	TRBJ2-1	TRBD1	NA	TGTGCCAGCAGCGGGCCGACAGGGACCTCCTACAATGAGCAGTTCTTC	CASSGPTGTSYNEQFF
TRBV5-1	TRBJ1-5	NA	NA	TGCGCCAGCAGCTTGGATACCAATCAGCCCCAGCATTTT	CASSLDTNQPQHF
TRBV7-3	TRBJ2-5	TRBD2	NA	TGTGCCAGCAGCTTATCCGGACTAGCGGTGAGGGAGACCCAGTACTTC	CASSLSGLAVRETQYF
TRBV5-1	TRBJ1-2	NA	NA	TGCGCCAGCAGCTCGGGGGATGGCTACACCTTC	CASSSGDGYTF
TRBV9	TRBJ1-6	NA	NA	TGTGCCAGCAGCGAGGGAATTAATTCACCCCTCCACTTT	CASSEGINSPLHF
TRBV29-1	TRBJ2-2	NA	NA	TGCAGCGTGCTTGTCACCGGGGAGCTGTTTTTT	CSVLVTGELFF
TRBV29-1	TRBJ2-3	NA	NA	TGCAGCGTTGGGGCATACAGCACAGATACGCAGTATTTT	CSVGAYSTDTQYF
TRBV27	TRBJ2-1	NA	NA	TGTGCCAGCAGCCTCGCTCCTCCCGGGACTGCCTACAATGAGCAGTTCTTC	CASSLAPPGTAYNEQFF
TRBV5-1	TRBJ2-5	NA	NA	TGCGCCAGCAGCCCCGGGGTCGGACGGGAGACCCAGTACTTC	CASSPGVGRETQYF
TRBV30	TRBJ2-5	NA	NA	TGTGCCTGTACTTTCTTGAGGGGGAAGACCCAGTACTTC	CACTFLRGKTQYF
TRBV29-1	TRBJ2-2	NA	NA	TGCAGCGGGGGCTCAGGGGAGCTGTTTTTT	CSGGSGELFF
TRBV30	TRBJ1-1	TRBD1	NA	TGTGCCTGGAGTGGTAAGACAGGGCGCATGAACACTGAAGCTTTCTTT	CAWSGKTGRMNTEAFF
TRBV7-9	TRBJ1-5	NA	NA	TGTGCCAGCAGCTTAGCGGGGGACAAGTATCAGCCCCAGCATTTT	CASSLAGDKYQPQHF
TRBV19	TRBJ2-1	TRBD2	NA	TGTGCCAGTAGTATAGTGGCTAGCGGACACAATGAGCAGTTCTTC	CASSIVASGHNEQFF